The 14 T cell receptor beta chains presented below share a single source sample, sequenced in a study of tumor-infiltrating lymphocytes in primary liver carcinoma. Unsorted bulk tissue of roughly 20-31 mg yielded co-extracted RNA and DNA. The investigators made TCR beta cDNA from about 0.45 ug total RNA, using a constant-region primer. Three-round nested multiplex PCR performed with slightly modified ARM-PCR produced the TCR beta libraries. TRBV1-TRBV30 forward primers paired with a C-beta reverse primer were used in the first two PCR rounds, which ran roughly 9 cycles each. TCRdb redid the calling of the multiplex PCR reads with MiXCR, one entry per CDR3 protein. This sample has approximately 30,000 distinct CDR3 sequences, with roughly 77% found just once. The sample taken for sequencing was liver tumor tissue from sampling region 3. Subset defined: tumor region T3, left-lateral pole. These TCRs come from a woman aged 25 to 45 with primary liver carcinoma and hepatitis B virus infection.

On this clonotype: A much bigger clone sits one base away, suggesting this may be a read error. The V and J genes are TRBV11-2 and TRBJ2-3; 7 bases are a match to TRBD2. CDR3 length equals 13 residues. Germline CDR1 and CDR2: SGHAT and FQNNGV. The CDR3 spells CTSSSGRLDTQYF. CDR3 in DNA: TGTACCAGCAGCTCCGGGAGGCTAGATACGCAGTATTTT.

On this clonotype itself: One junction end disagrees with the germline gene, perhaps due to a read error. V is TRBV7-9 and J is TRBJ2-2; D call uncertain. CDR1 and CDR2 (germline): SEHNR, FQNEAQ (reference sequence). The CDR3 is 16 residues long. The CDR3 sequence is CGSSLLWSPNTGELFF. The CDR3 region has the DNA TGTGGCAGCAGCTTATTGTGGTCCCCTAACACCGGGGAGCTGTTTTTT.

Comment on this clonotype: An end of the junction differs from the germline gene, which may be a read error. This chain links TRBV5-4 with TRBJ2-5, with 7 bases fitting TRBD2. CDR1 SGHNT and CDR2 YYREEE come from the germline V gene (reference sequence). This CDR3 has 15 amino acids. The CDR3 bases are TGTGCCAGCGGCTTGGGGACTATGGGACAAGAGACCCAGTACTTC. This translates into CASGLGTMGQETQYF.

This clonotype was detected many times. The CDR3 spells CSVDQEGRGNEQFF. CDR3 in DNA: TGCAGCGTTGACCAGGAAGGTAGGGGAAATGAGCAGTTCTTC. The chain has TRBV29-1 and TRBJ2-1; D may be TRBD1 (5 bases). V lost 3 bases, J lost 7 bases, and 16 bases lay in between. Germline-derived CDR1 and CDR2 are SQVTM and ANQGSEA. This CDR3 has 14 residues.

To note about this clonotype: Because it lacks the conserved phenylalanine or tryptophan at the end, this CDR3 is likely a read error. The chain employs TRBV11-2 and TRBJ1-1; D possibly corresponds to TRBD1 (5 bases). Germline V CDR1 and CDR2: SGHAT, FQNNGV. Trimming removed 7 bases at V and 6 bases at J, with 12 bases between. The CDR3 contains 12 residues. The CDR3 DNA reads as TGTGCCAGCAACTCTAAACAGGCTGAAGCTTTCTAT. The encoded protein is CASNSKQAEAFY.

With regard to this clonotype: An end of the junction does not agree with germline; a read error may underlie this. The chain is built from TRBV4-3 and TRBJ2-2, with 13 positions matching TRBD2. Germline V CDR1 and CDR2: LGHNA, YSLEER. CDR3 length: 19 residues. The CDR3 bases are TGCGCCAGCAGAGTACTAGCGGGAGGGCCCCGTTCGAGCACCGGGGAGCTGATTTTT. This sequence encodes CASRVLAGGPRSSTGELIF.

A note on this clonotype: The final CDR3 position lacks the conserved phenylalanine or tryptophan, pointing to a likely read error. The V and J genes are TRBV6-5 and TRBJ1-2; 8 nucleotides match TRBD1. The CDR3 contains 14 residues. Germline CDR1 and CDR2: MNHEY and SVGAGI. The CDR3 is CANSYNGQGSGYTL. As DNA, the CDR3 is TGCGCCAACAGTTATAACGGACAGGGCAGCGGCTACACCCTC.

About this clonotype itself: Germline and junction disagree at one end, which may indicate a read error. The chain employs TRBV5-1 and TRBJ2-3, with 10 bases identical to TRBD2. Germline CDR1 and CDR2: SGHRS and YFSETQ. CDR3 size: 17 residues. The CDR3 DNA reads as TGCGCCAGCATCTTCGGGACTAGCGACCCTAGCACAGATACACAGTATTTT. As protein: CASIFGTSDPSTDTQYF. The full variable domain, with the rest looked up from reference TRBV5-1 and TRBJ2-3, is KAGVTQTPRYLIKTRGQQVTLSCSPISGHRSVSWYQQTPGQGLQFLFEYFSETQRNKGNFPGRFSGRQFSNSRSEMNVSTLELGDSALYLCASIFGTSDPSTDTQYFGPGTRLTVL.

This clonotype is deemed medium-sized (0.01 to 0.1%). The rearrangement joins TRBV6-1 to TRBJ1-3, with a weak D call TRBD1 (5 bases). Between the trimmed V and J ends, which lost 7 bases and 0 bases, there was a span of 10 bases. The CDR3 sequence is 14 residues long. Looked up from germline, CDR1 is MNHNS and CDR2 is SASEGT. The CDR3 region has the DNA TGTGCCAGCATCAGGGCAGCCTCTGGAAACACCATATATTTT. Encoded protein: CASIRAASGNTIYF.

The sample holds many counts of this clonotype. A much larger clone differs by one base, so this may be a read error. This chain links TRBV11-2 with TRBJ2-3, with a tentative D call TRBD2 (6 bases). Germline lookup yields CDR1 SGHAT and CDR2 FQNNGV. Trimming removed 7 bases from V and 7 bases from J, with 15 bases in between. This CDR3 spans 13 amino acids. The CDR3 nucleotides are TGTGCCAGCAACCTGCGACGGGGGAATACGCAGTATTTT. Its translation is CASNLRRGNTQYF.

This clonotype was recorded only once. A single base separates this from a much larger clone, so it may be a read error. The chain employs TRBV18 and TRBJ2-3; 14 positions agree with TRBD2. This CDR3 is 16 amino acids long. Germline V gives CDR1 KGHSH, CDR2 LQKENI. The CDR3 is CVSSQGLAGGTDTQYF. The CDR3, as DNA: TGTGTCAGCTCACAGGGACTAGCGGGGGGCACAGATACGCAGTATTTT.

This clonotype showed up many times. The chain carries TRBV7-9 and TRBJ2-7, with D unclear. This CDR3 comprises 11 residues. V lost 1 base and J lost 9, with 7 bases in between. Germline assignment: CDR1 SEHNR and CDR2 FQNEAQ (reference sequence). The CDR3 spells CASSLGNGQYF. CDR3 in DNA: TGTGCCAGCAGCTTAGGGAACGGGCAGTACTTC.

This clonotype was observed a handful of times. A read error may produce the germline difference seen at one junction end. The chain links TRBV11-2 to TRBJ1-3, with unresolved D. This CDR3 spans 15 amino acids. Germline CDR1 is SGHAT and CDR2 is FQNNGV. CDR3 coding DNA: TGTGCCAGCACCTTAGAACTCGGCCTAAGAAACACCATATATTTT. It codes for CASTLELGLRNTIYF.

Of note for this clonotype: A much bigger clone sits one base away, suggesting this may be a read error. The rearrangement links TRBV6-1 to TRBJ1-5; maybe TRBD1 (5 bases). This CDR3 comprises 15 residues. Germline values: CDR1 MNHNS, CDR2 SASEGT. The CDR3 DNA reads TGTGCCAGCAGTTCCGGGGCTTTGGGCAATCAGCCCCATCATTTT. Protein sequence: CASSSGALGNQPHHF.